The present T cell receptor (beta chain) was sequenced within a study of blood T cells in healthy people across ages. General study findings and limits: Among long-lived donors, naive CD4+ cells were more numerous and diversity higher than in aged donors.

This clonotype was seen only a few times. Its antigen is unidentified. Primers used in a second PCR of roughly 6 to 12 cycles were a sample-barcoded 5' primer and a J-beta primer mix. The yield of each sample was at least 2.5 million CDR3-containing paired-end reads. TCRdb analysed the 5' RACE reads with MiXCR anew, one entry per CDR3 protein. The data contain 1.5 million to 2 million distinct CDR3 sequences, about 50% of them singletons. Donors were systemically healthy Caucasian individuals from Russia aged 6 to 90 years. The CDR3 contains 14 residues. The V gene lost 1 base and the J gene lost 4 bases, with 13 bases spanning the gap. Germline-derived CDR1 and CDR2 are DFQATT and SNEGSKA (reference sequence).

Source material: blood. The clonotype was recovered from a woman aged 40-49 years in good health. This chain links TRBV20-1 with TRBJ2-5; D is perhaps TRBD1 (6 bases). CDR3 amino acids: CSARVAGASETQYF. CDR3 bases: TGCAGTGCTAGAGTAGCAGGGGCGTCAGAGACCCAGTACTTC.